This T cell receptor beta chain was sequenced for a study of untreated major depressive disorder. The study's findings and limits: CD4+ T cells from depressed patients used TRBV05-01 (Vbeta 5.1) more often than controls. Only three preselected Vbeta families were compared in sequencing.

Excluded: major illness, comorbidity, regular medication, drug use, over 100 g alcohol weekly. Method: immunoSEQ multiplex PCR; TCRdb's copy keeps in-frame clones and lacks some. The sample yields under 15,000 clones, 80% to 95% seen once. Regarding this clone: What it recognizes is unknown.

This CDR3 spans 15 amino acids. Germline V gene lookup returns CDR1 KGHSH and CDR2 LQKENI. The ends were cut back, 0 bases at V and 6 bases at J, with 11 bases in the middle. The material sequenced was CD4+ T cells from PBMCs. This receptor was identified in a man aged 25-45 years with major depressive disorder. The V gene is TRBV18, the J gene TRBJ1-4; D remains unclear. CDR3 region: CASSPPSGRDEKLFF. CDR3 in DNA: TGTGCCAGCTCACCACCGTCCGGTAGGGATGAAAAACTGTTTTTT.